This is a list of T cell receptor beta chains from one sample in a study of blood T cell repertoires in COVID-19. The data were produced by immunoSEQ multiplex PCR, yet TCRdb's version contains in-frame clones alone and is incomplete. This sample has hundreds of thousands of clones, with about 87% found just once. The sample was peripheral blood. The source of these receptors is a woman in her forties or fifties who had recovered from COVID-19. CDR3s include the opening cysteine and the closing phenylalanine or tryptophan. The order of the fields is J gene, V gene, D gene, clone size, CDR3 protein, CDR3 DNA. The D gene is left open where the match is weak. Clone size appears in some rows only: once, few, many, or a class for an expanded clone.

TRBJ2-2,TRBV5-5,.,few,CASSLGAAGELFF,TGTGCCAGCAGCTTGGGGGCCGCCGGGGAGCTGTTTTTT
TRBJ2-1,TRBV9,TRBD2,.,CASSVGGLAYNEQFF,TGTGCCAGCAGCGTAGGGGGACTAGCGTACAATGAGCAGTTCTTC
TRBJ2-2,TRBV2,.,.,CASTPRGTSNTGELFF,TGTGCCAGCACCCCCAGAGGTACCTCGAACACCGGGGAGCTGTTTTTT
TRBJ2-7,TRBV10-3,.,few,CAISESPGYEQYF,TGTGCCATCAGTGAGTCGCCCGGGTACGAGCAGTACTTC
TRBJ2-7,TRBV4-3,TRBD1,.,CARPGTEACEQYF,TGCGCCAGGCCAGGGACAGAGGCCTGCGAGCAGTACTTC
TRBJ2-7,TRBV28,.,.,CASSLFRDAPSYEQYF,TGTGCCAGCAGTTTATTCCGGGATGCCCCCTCCTACGAGCAGTACTTC
TRBJ2-7,TRBV2,TRBD1,.,CASREGQMYEQYF,TGTGCCAGCAGAGAGGGACAGATGTACGAGCAGTACTTC
TRBJ2-2,TRBV30,TRBD2,.,CAWSGLAGGTGELFF,TGTGCCTGGAGTGGACTAGCGGGGGGGACCGGGGAGCTGTTTTTT
TRBJ2-3,TRBV27,.,.,CASSLGRVGDTQYF,TGTGCCAGCAGTTTGGGCAGGGTGGGAGATACGCAGTATTTT
TRBJ2-1,TRBV7-9,TRBD2,.,CASSTIGTSGSGGWNEQFF,TGTGCCAGCAGCACCATCGGGACTAGCGGGAGTGGGGGGTGGAATGAGCAGTTCTTC
TRBJ1-2,TRBV5-1,TRBD1,.,CASSQGTALNYGYTF,TGCGCCAGCAGCCAAGGGACAGCTCTTAACTATGGCTACACCTTC
TRBJ1-5,TRBV20-1,TRBD1,.,CSANDRDRVYQPQHF,TGCAGTGCTAATGATCGGGACAGGGTATATCAGCCCCAGCATTTT
TRBJ1-2,TRBV5-6,TRBD1,.,CASSLGTGDFYGYTF,TGTGCCAGCAGCCTCGGGACAGGGGACTTCTATGGCTACACCTTC
TRBJ2-4,TRBV7-9,TRBD2,.,CASSLGAGRVRNIQYF,TGTGCCAGCAGCTTAGGGGCAGGGAGGGTCAGAAACATTCAGTACTTC
TRBJ2-1,TRBV28,.,.,CASSYRGYNEQFF,TGTGCCAGCAGCTATCGGGGCTACAATGAGCAGTTCTTC
TRBJ1-2,TRBV19,.,.,CASSILASGGANYGYTF,TGTGCCAGTAGTATCTTGGCTTCTGGGGGCGCGAACTATGGCTACACCTTC
TRBJ1-1,TRBV3-1/TRBV3-2,.,.,CASSQDRRNTEAFF,TGTGCCAGCAGCCAAGATCGCAGGAACACTGAAGCTTTCTTT
TRBJ2-1,TRBV19,TRBD1,.,CASIQDRGRWSEQFF,TGTGCCAGTATCCAGGACAGGGGGCGCTGGAGTGAGCAGTTCTTC
TRBJ2-7,TRBV5-4,TRBD2,.,CASSLPVAGGRIEQYF,TGTGCCAGCAGCTTGCCCGTAGCGGGGGGGCGAATCGAGCAGTACTTC
TRBJ1-2,TRBV3-1/TRBV3-2,.,.,CASSQAQGNYGYTF,TGTGCCAGCAGCCAAGCTCAGGGGAACTATGGCTACACCTTC
TRBJ1-6,TRBV3-1/TRBV3-2,TRBD1,.,CASSRTGGNSPLHF,TGTGCCAGCAGCCGTACAGGGGGCAATTCACCCCTCCACTTT
TRBJ1-2,TRBV28,.,.,CASSLAGQGGYTF,TGTGCCAGCAGTTTGGCGGGGCAGGGTGGCTACACCTTC
TRBJ2-5,TRBV5-1,.,.,CASSTGGELQETQYF,TGCGCCAGCAGTACGGGGGGCGAGTTACAAGAGACCCAGTACTTC
TRBJ1-5,TRBV30,TRBD1,.,CAWATGGNQPQHF,TGTGCCTGGGCGACAGGGGGCAATCAGCCCCAGCATTTT
TRBJ2-3,TRBV10-2,TRBD2,.,CASSTRTSLYPGTDTQYF,TGCGCCAGCAGTACTCGGACTAGCCTTTATCCAGGCACAGATACGCAGTATTTT
TRBJ2-7,TRBV7-9,TRBD1,.,CASSAGGSLYEQYF,TGTGCCAGCAGCGCAGGGGGCTCCCTCTACGAGCAGTACTTC
TRBJ2-2,TRBV18,.,.,CASSPLRGTRNTGELFF,TGTGCCAGCTCACCACTTCGGGGGACGCGCAACACCGGGGAGCTGTTTTTT
TRBJ2-7,TRBV28,.,once,CASSLRGTSAYEQYF,TGTGCCAGCAGTTTACGAGGGACATCGGCCTACGAGCAGTACTTC
TRBJ1-4,TRBV7-2,.,few,CASSLELGLTNEKLFF,TGTGCCAGCAGCTTAGAACTTGGTCTAACTAATGAAAAACTGTTTTTT
TRBJ1-2,TRBV30,.,.,CAWSGGFTDGYTF,TGTGCCTGGAGTGGCGGGTTCACGGATGGCTACACCTTC
TRBJ2-7,TRBV5-1,TRBD2,.,CASSVSGGSPYEQYF,TGCGCCAGCAGCGTCAGCGGGGGATCCCCTTACGAGCAGTACTTC
TRBJ2-1,TRBV18,TRBD2,.,CASSYGTSGAYNEQFF,TGTGCCAGCTCATACGGGACTAGCGGTGCCTACAATGAGCAGTTCTTC
TRBJ2-5,TRBV7-2,.,.,CASSHTGGAEETQYF,TGTGCCAGCAGCCATACCGGCGGAGCAGAAGAGACCCAGTACTTC
TRBJ2-5,TRBV7-2,.,.,CASSLAAQDQETQYF,TGTGCCAGCTCATTGGCGGCGCAAGATCAGGAGACCCAGTACTTC
TRBJ2-3,TRBV5-6,.,.,CASSLVRGYDTQYF,TGTGCCAGCAGCTTGGTTCGGGGATACGATACGCAGTATTTT
TRBJ2-7,TRBV2,TRBD1,.,CASTGDRGNEQYF,TGTGCCAGCACCGGCGACAGGGGCAACGAGCAGTACTTC
TRBJ1-3,TRBV7-2,TRBD1,.,CASSLNRGGNTIYF,TGTGCCAGCAGCTTAAACAGGGGTGGAAACACCATATATTTT
TRBJ2-3,TRBV18,.,.,CASSLLASRSTDTQYF,TGTGCCAGCTCACTATTGGCTAGCCGGAGCACAGATACGCAGTATTTT
TRBJ2-3,TRBV7-9,.,.,CASTEGGSGDTQYF,TGTGCCAGCACCGAAGGGGGGAGCGGGGATACGCAGTATTTT
TRBJ2-5,TRBV5-3,.,.,CARSLGGQGIETQYF,TGTGCCAGAAGCTTGGGTGGGCAGGGAATAGAGACCCAGTACTTC
TRBJ1-1,TRBV28,.,.,CASSLHTGGTGEAFF,TGTGCCAGCAGTTTGCACACGGGGGGGACGGGAGAAGCTTTCTTT
TRBJ2-1,TRBV3-1/TRBV3-2,TRBD1,.,CASSHKGAGTGASYNEQFF,TGTGCCAGCAGCCATAAAGGTGCCGGGACAGGGGCTTCCTACAATGAGCAGTTCTTC